Listed below are T cell receptor beta chains from one sample, sequenced in a study of blood T cell repertoires in COVID-19. This table comes from immunoSEQ multiplex PCR, and its TCRdb copy is limited to in-frame clones, with some not included. The sample includes approximately 300,000 clones, roughly 90% of them seen just once. Material for sequencing was peripheral blood. The source is a woman between 45 and 65 years old with active or convalescent COVID-19. The CDR3 runs from the conserved cysteine through the conserved F or W.

TRBV5-1 CASSLGQIGYEQYF
TRBV6-2/TRBV6-3 CASSPGQPYNEQFF
TRBV12-3/TRBV12-4 CAAGTSYNEQFF
TRBV18 CASSPPSGGNYNEQFF
TRBV6-5 CASSRQGGDTEAFF
TRBV7-3 CASSQDREGEQYF
TRBV2 CASTLDSLNTEAFF
TRBV7-9 CASSPNRQGGNSPLHF
TRBV28 CASSLWRLAGGPGANVLTF
TRBV6-5 CASSYLSGGNYGYTF
TRBV20-1 CSASTPQINTGELFF
TRBV27 CASSSEGPYYEQYF
TRBV7-6 CASSSLTGGETDTQYF
TRBV28 CASSFLDRENSPLHF
TRBV7-8 CASSRDSEQFF
TRBV7-6 CASSLALGSDQPQHF
TRBV28 CASSLGSLGSGELFF
TRBV7-3 CASSSIPGQAGTGELFF
TRBV19 CASSIVGASTDTQYF
TRBV6-5 CASGVRGRVTDTQYF
TRBV9 CASSASPSGGAEQFF
TRBV14 CASSQRTIETQYF
TRBV4-1 CASSQGGTGASYEQYF
TRBV12-3/TRBV12-4 CASSPRDEQYF
TRBV7-9 CASSLVGPGQGRETQYF
TRBV7-9 CASSLLPGVSYEQYF
TRBV18 CASSPTTGGTPSPLHF
TRBV9 CASSVGGGDYGYTF
TRBV5-4 CASSNTANYGYTF
TRBV7-2 CASSAVAIMSSYNEQFF
TRBV5-1 CASSLNRELNSPLHF
TRBV28 CASPPREGPTDTQYF
TRBV4-2 CASSLQWRESNYGYTF
TRBV13 CASSSADSYNEQFF
TRBV4-3 CASSQDLTGVPNTEAFF
TRBV6-6 CASSYLGQNTGAFF
TRBV7-2 CASSATRAKNIQYF
TRBV4-1 CASSQGVSGLAGVNEQFF
TRBV15 CATSITGTGTYEQYF
TRBV4-1 CASSQDSVRQGVPQYF
TRBV7-3 CASSPTGPSTGELFF
TRBV5-4 CASSSPEAQETQYF
TRBV29-1 CSVRTSGNTGELFF
TRBV9 CASSAGQGGNQPQHF
TRBV2 CASSGGGGTPTPLHF